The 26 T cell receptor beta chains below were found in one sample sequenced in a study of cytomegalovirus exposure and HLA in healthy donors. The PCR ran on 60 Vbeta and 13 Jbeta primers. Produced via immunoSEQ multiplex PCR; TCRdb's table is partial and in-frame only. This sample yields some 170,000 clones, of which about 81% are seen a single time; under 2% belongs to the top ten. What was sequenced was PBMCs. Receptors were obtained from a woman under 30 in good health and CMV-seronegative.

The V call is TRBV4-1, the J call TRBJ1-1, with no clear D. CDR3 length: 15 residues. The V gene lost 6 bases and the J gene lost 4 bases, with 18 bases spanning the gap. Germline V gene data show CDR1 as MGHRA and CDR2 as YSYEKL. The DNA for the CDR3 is TGCGCCAGCAGTCCCGGGTCCCGCGGAATCACTGAAGCTTTCTTT. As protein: CASSPGSRGITEAFF.

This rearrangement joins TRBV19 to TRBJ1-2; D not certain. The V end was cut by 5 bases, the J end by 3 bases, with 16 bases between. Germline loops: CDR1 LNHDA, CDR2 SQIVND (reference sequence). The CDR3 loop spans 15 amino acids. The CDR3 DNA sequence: TGTGCCAGTAGTCTCACGAGAGGTTCATACTATGGCTACACCTTC. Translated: CASSLTRGSYYGYTF.

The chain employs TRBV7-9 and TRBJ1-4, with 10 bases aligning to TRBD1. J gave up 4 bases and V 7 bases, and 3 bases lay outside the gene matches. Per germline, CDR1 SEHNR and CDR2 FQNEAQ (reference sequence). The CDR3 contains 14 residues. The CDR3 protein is CASTRTGGNEKLFF. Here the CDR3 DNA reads TGTGCCAGCACCCGGACAGGGGGTAATGAAAAACTGTTTTTT.

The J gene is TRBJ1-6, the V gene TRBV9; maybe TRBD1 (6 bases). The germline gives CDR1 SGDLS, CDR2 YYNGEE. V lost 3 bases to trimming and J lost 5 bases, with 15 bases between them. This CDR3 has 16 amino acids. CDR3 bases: TGTGCCAGCAGCGCACAACCGGGACACAATAATTCACCCCTCCACTTT. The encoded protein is CASSAQPGHNNSPLHF.

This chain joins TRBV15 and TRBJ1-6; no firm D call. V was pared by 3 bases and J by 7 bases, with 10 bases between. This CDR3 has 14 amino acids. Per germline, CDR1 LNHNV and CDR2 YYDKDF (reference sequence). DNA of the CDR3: TGTGCCACCAGCAGCTATCTACAGAATTCACCCCTCCACTTT. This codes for CATSSYLQNSPLHF. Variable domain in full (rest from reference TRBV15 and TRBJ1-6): DAMVIQNPRYQVTQFGKPVTLSCSQTLNHNVMYWYQQKSSQAPKLLFHYYDKDFNNEADTPDNFQSRRPNTSFCFLDIRSPGLGDTAMYLCATSSYLQNSPLHFGNGTRLTVT.

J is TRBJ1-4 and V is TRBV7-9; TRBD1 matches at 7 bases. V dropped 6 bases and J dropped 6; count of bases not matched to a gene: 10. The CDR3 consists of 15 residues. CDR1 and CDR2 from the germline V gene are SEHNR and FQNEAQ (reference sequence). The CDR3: CASSTNRGTYEKLFF. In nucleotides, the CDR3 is TGTGCCAGCAGTACCAACAGGGGCACTTATGAAAAACTGTTTTTT.

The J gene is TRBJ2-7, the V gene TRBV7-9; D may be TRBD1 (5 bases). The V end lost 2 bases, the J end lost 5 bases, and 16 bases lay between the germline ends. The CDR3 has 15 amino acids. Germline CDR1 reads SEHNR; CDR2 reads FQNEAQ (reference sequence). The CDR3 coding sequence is TGTGCCAGCAGCTTAACGTCTGGTGGGGCCCACGAGCAGTACTTC. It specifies CASSLTSGGAHEQYF.

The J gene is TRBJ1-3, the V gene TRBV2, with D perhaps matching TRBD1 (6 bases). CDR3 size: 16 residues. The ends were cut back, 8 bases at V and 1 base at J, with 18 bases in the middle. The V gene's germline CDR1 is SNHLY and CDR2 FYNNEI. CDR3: CASETVSRGSGNTIYF. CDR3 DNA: TGTGCCAGCGAAACCGTGAGCAGGGGTTCTGGAAACACCATATATTTT.

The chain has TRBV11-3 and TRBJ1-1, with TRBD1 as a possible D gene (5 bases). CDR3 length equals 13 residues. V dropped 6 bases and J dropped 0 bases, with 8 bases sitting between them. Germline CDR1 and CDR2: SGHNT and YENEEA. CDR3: CASSPGVNTEAFF. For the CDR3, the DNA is TGTGCCAGCAGTCCGGGGGTGAACACTGAAGCTTTCTTT.

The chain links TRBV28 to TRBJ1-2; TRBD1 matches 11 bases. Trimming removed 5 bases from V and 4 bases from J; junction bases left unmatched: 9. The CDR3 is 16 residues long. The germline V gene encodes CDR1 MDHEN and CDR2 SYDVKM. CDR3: CASSSWTGGITYGYTF. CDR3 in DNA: TGTGCCAGCAGTAGTTGGACAGGGGGCATTACCTATGGCTACACCTTC.

CDR3 in amino acids: CASSLGRDQETQYF. The CDR3 region has the DNA TGTGCCAGCAGCTTGGGCAGGGACCAAGAGACCCAGTACTTC. This rearrangement joins TRBV5-6 to TRBJ2-5, with D possibly TRBD1 on 5 matching bases. Germline V gene data show CDR1 as SGHDT and CDR2 as YYEEEE. V lost 0 bases to trimming and J lost 0 bases, with 6 bases between them. This CDR3 is built from 14 residues.

This CDR3 reads CASRRTGGEKLFF. In DNA form, the CDR3 reads TGTGCCAGCAGAAGGACAGGTGGGGAAAAACTGTTTTTT. J is TRBJ1-4 and V is TRBV6-5; 7 nucleotides match TRBD1. Trimming at V came to 6 bases and at J to 8 bases, leaving 6 bases not matched to a gene. This CDR3 has 13 residues. The germline V gene encodes CDR1 MNHEY and CDR2 SVGAGI.

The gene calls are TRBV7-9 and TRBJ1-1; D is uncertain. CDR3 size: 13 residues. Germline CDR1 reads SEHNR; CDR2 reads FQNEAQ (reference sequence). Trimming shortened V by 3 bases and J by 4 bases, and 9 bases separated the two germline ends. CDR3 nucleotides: TGTGCCAGCAGCTTCCCCGGGAGCACTGAAGCTTTCTTT. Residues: CASSFPGSTEAFF.

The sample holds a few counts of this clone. The CDR3 region has the DNA TGTGCCACCGTGGACAGGGCCCTTTTGAACACTGAAGCTTTCTTT. Translating gives CATVDRALLNTEAFF. V is TRBV15 and J is TRBJ1-1; 8 bases line up with TRBD1. CDR1 is LNHNV and CDR2 is YYDKDF in the germline V gene (reference sequence). V lost 8 bases, J lost 0 bases, and 8 bases stayed unmatched. The CDR3 runs 15 residues.

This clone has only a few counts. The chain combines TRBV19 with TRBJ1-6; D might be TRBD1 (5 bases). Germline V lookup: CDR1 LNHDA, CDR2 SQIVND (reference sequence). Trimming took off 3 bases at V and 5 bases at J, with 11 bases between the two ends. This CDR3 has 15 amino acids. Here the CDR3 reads CASSMGQGDNSPLHF. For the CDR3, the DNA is TGTGCCAGTAGTATGGGGCAGGGCGATAATTCACCCCTCCACTTT.

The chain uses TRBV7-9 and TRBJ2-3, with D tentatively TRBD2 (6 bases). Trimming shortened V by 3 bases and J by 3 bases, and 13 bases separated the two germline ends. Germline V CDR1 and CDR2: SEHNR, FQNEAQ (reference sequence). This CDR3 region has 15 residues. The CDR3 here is CASSFFGAGTDTQYF. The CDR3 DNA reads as TGTGCCAGCAGCTTTTTCGGGGCGGGGACAGATACGCAGTATTTT.

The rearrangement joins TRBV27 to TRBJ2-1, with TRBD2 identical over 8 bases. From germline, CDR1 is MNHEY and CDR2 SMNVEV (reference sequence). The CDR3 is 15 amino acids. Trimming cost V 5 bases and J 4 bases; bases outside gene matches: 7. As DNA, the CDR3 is TGTGCCAGCAGTCCCCGGGGGGGCCCTTACAATGAGCAGTTCTTC. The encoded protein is CASSPRGGPYNEQFF.

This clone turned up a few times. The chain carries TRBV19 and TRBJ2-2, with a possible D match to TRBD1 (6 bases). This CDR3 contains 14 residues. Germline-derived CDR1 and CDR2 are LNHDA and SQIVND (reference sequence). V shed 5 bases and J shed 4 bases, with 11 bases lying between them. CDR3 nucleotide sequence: TGTGCCAGTAGTCTGGGACACACCACCGGGGAGCTGTTTTTT. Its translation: CASSLGHTTGELFF.

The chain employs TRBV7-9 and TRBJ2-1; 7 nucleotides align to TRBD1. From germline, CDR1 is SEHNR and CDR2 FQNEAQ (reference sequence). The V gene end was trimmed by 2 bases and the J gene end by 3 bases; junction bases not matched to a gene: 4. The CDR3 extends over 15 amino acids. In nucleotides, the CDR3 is TGTGCCAGCAGCTTAAGGGGGCCTAGCTACAATGAGCAGTTCTTC. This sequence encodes CASSLRGPSYNEQFF.

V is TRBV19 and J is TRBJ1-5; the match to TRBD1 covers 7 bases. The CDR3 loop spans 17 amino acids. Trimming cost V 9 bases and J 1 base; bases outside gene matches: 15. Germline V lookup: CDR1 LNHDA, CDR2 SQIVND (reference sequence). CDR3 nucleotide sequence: TGTGCCAGCCAGACAGGGTATGTGGGGATGAGCAATCAGCCCCAGCATTTT. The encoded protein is CASQTGYVGMSNQPQHF. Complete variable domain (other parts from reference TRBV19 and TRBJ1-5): DGGITQSPKYLFRKEGQNVTLSCEQNLNHDAMYWYRQDPGQGLRLIYYSQIVNDFQKGDIAEGYSVSREKKESFPLTVTSAQKNPTAFYLCASQTGYVGMSNQPQHFGDGTRLSIL.

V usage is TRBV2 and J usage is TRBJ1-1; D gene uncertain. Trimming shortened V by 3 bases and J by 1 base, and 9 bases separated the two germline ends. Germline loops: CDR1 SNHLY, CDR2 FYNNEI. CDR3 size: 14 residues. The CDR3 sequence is CASSEDGGNTEAFF. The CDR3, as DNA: TGTGCCAGCAGTGAGGATGGAGGGAACACTGAAGCTTTCTTT.

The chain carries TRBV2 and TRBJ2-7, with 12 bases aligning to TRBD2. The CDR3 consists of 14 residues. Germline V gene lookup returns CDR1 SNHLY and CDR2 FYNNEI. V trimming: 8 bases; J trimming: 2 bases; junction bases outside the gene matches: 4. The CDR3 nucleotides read TGTGCCAGCGCATGGACTAGCGGGGCCTACGAGCAGTACTTC. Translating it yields CASAWTSGAYEQYF.

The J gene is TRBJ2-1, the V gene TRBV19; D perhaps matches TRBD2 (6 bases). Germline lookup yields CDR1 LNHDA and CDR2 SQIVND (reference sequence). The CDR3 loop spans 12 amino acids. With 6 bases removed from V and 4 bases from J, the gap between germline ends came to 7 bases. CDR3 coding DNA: TGTGCCAGTAGCCGGGGGTACAATGAGCAGTTCTTC. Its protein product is CASSRGYNEQFF.

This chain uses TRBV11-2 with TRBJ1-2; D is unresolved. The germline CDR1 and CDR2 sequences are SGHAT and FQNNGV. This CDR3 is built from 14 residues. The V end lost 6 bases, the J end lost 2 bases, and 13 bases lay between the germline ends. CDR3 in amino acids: CASSRFEGNYGYTF. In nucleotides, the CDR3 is TGTGCCAGCAGTCGTTTTGAGGGAAACTATGGCTACACCTTC. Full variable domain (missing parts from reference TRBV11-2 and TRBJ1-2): EAGVAQSPRYKIIEKRQSVAFWCNPISGHATLYWYQQILGQGPKLLIQFQNNGVVDDSQLPKDRFSAERLKGVDSTLKIQPAKLEDSAVYLCASSRFEGNYGYTFGSGTRLTVV.

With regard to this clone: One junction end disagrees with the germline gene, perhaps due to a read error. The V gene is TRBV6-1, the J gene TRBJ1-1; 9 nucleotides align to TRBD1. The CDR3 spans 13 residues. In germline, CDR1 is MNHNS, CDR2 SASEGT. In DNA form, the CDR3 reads TGTGCCAGCAGGCCGGGACAGGGACCTGAGGCTTTCTTT. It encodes CASRPGQGPEAFF.

CDR3 DNA sequence: TGTGCCAGCAGTTTATCGGCCGGGGTCTCTGGAAACACCATATATTTT. Protein: CASSLSAGVSGNTIYF. The chain has TRBV28 and TRBJ1-3; D is ambiguous. Germline CDR1 is MDHEN and CDR2 is SYDVKM. With 1 base removed from V and 0 bases from J, the gap between germline ends came to 10 bases. This CDR3 spans 16 amino acids.